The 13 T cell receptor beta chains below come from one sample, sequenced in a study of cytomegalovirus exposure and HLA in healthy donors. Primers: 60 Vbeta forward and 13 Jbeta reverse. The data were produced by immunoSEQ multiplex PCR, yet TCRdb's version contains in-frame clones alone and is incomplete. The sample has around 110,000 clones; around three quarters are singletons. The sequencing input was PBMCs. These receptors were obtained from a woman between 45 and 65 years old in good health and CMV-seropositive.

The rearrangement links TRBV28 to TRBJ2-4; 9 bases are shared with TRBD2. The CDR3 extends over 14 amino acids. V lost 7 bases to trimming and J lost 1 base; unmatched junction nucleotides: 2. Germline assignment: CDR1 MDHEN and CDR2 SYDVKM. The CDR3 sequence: CASTSGGAKNIQYF. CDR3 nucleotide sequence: TGTGCCAGCACAAGCGGGGGGGCCAAAAACATTCAGTACTTC.

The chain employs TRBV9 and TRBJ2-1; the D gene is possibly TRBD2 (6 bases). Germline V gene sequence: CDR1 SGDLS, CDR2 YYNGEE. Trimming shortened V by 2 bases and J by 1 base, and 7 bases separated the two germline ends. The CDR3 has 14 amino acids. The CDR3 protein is CASSVGRSYNEQFF. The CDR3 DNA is TGTGCCAGCAGCGTCGGGAGATCCTACAATGAGCAGTTCTTC.

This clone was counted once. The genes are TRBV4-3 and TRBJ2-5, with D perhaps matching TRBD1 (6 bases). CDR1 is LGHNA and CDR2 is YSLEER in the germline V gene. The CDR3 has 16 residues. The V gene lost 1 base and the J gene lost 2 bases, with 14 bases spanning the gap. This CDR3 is CASSQVGAGGQETQYF. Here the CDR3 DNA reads TGCGCCAGCAGCCAAGTGGGGGCAGGCGGGCAAGAGACCCAGTACTTC.

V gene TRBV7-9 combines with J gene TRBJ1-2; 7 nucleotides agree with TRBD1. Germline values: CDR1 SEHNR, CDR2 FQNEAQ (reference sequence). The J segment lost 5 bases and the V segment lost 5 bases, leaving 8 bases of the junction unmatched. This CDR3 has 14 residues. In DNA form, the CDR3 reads TGTGCCAGCAGCGTCCGGGACAGCGATTATGGCTACACCTTC. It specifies CASSVRDSDYGYTF.

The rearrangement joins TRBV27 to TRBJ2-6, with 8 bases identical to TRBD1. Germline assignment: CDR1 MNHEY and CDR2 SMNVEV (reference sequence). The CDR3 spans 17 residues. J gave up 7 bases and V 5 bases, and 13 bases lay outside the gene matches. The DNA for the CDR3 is TGTGCCAGCAGTCACCTTCAGGGGGCCCAAGAAGCCAACGTCCTGACTTTC. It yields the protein CASSHLQGAQEANVLTF.

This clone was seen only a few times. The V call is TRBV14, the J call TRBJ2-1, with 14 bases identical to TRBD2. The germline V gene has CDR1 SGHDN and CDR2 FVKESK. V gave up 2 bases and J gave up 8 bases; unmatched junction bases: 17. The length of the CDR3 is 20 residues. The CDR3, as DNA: TGTGCCAGCAGCCAACTTACTGGACTAGCGGGGGGCCTCCCACACTATGAGCAGTTCTTC. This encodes CASSQLTGLAGGLPHYEQFF.

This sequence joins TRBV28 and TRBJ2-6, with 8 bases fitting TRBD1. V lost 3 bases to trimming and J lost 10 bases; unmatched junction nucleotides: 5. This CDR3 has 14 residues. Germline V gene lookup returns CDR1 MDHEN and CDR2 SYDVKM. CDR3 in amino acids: CASSFPGGLNVLTF. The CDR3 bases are TGTGCCAGCAGTTTCCCAGGGGGCCTTAACGTCCTGACTTTC.

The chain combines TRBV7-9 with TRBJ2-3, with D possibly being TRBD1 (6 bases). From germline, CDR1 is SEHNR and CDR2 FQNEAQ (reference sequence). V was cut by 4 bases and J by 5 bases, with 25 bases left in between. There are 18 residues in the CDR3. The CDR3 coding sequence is TGTGCCAGCAGCTCATCCAGTCAGGGGTGGGGGTCAGGAGATACGCAGTATTTT. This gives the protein CASSSSSQGWGSGDTQYF.

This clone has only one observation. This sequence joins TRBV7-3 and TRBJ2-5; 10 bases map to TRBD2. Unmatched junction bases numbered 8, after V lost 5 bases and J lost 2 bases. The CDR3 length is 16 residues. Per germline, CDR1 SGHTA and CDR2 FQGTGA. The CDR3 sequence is CASSKAASGGQETQYF. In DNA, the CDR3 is TGTGCCAGCAGCAAAGCGGCTAGCGGGGGACAAGAGACCCAGTACTTC. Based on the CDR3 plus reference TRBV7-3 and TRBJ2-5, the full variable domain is GAGVSQTPSNKVTEKGKYVELRCDPISGHTALYWYRQSLGQGPEFLIYFQGTGAADDSGLPNDRFFAVRPEGSVSTLKIQRTERGDSAVYLCASSKAASGGQETQYFGPGTRLLVL.

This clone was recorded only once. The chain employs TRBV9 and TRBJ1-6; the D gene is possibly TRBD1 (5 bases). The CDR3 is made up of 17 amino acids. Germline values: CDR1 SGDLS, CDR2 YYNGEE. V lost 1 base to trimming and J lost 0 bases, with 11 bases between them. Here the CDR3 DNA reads TGTGCCAGCAGCGTATCCCCCGACAGCTCCTATAATTCACCCCTCCACTTT. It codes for CASSVSPDSSYNSPLHF.

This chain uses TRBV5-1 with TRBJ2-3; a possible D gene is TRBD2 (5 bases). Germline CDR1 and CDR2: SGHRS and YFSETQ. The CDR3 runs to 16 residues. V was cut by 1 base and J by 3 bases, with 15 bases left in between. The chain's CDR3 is CASSLIRGLRTDTQYF. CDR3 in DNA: TGCGCCAGCAGCTTGATTCGGGGTCTGAGGACAGATACGCAGTATTTT.

This chain's CDR3 is CASSEGPGQMGGYTF. The CDR3 DNA is TGTGCCAGCAGTGAAGGGCCAGGGCAGATGGGTGGCTACACCTTC. This chain connects TRBV6-1 to TRBJ1-2, with a tentative D call TRBD1 (5 bases). CDR3 length: 15 amino acids. Trimming stripped 1 base from V and 7 bases from J, with 16 bases between. Germline lookup yields CDR1 MNHNS and CDR2 SASEGT.

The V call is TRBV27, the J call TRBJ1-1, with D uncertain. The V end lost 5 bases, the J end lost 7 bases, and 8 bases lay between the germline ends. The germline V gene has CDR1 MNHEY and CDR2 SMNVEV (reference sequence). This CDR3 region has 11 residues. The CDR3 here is CASSNTYEAFF. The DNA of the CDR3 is TGTGCCAGCAGTAATACATATGAAGCTTTCTTT.